This T cell receptor beta chain came from a study of T cells in Graves' hyperthyroidism and ophthalmopathy. The CDR3 extends over 13 amino acids. The V and J ends lost 2 bases and 9 bases respectively, with 11 bases between them. Per germline, CDR1 LNHDA and CDR2 SQIVND (reference sequence). Uncontrolled infection, other autoimmune disease, pregnancy or lactation led to exclusion. Each diagnosis was grounded in clinical symptoms, serum thyroxine and TRAb, thyroid ultrasound, and orbital computed tomography. Researchers amplified the TCR beta CDR3 regions from RNA transcripts. The primer set for the first-round RT-PCR of the TCR CDR3 was HTBI. Using its own MiXCR run on the multiplex PCR reads, TCRdb lists one record per CDR3 protein. This table holds around 500,000 distinct CDR3 sequences, 14% found once.

Input material: blood. V and J are TRBV19 and TRBJ2-1; TRBD2 might be the D (5 bases). The source of this sequence is a woman aged 40 to 50 with Graves' hyperthyroidism. The CDR3 DNA sequence: TGTGCCAGTAGTATACGTGGGAGCTTTGAGCAGTTCTTC. It is translated as CASSIRGSFEQFF.